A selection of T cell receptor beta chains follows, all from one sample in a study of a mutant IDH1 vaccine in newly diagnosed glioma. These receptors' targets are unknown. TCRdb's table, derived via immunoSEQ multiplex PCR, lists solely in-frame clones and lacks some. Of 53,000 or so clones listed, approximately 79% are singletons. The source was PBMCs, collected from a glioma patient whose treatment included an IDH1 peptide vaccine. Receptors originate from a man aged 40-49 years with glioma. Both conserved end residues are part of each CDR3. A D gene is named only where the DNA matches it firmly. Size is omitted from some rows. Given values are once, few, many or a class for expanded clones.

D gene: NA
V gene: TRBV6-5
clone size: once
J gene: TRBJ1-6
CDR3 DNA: TGTGCCAGCACCACCGACCAGTCCTATAATTCACCCCTCCACTTT
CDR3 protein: CASTTDQSYNSPLHF

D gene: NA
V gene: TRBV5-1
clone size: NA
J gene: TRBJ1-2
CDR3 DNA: TGCGCCAGCAGCTTGACTTCTGACTATGGCTACACCTTC
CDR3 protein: CASSLTSDYGYTF

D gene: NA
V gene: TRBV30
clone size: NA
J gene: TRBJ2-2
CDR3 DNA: TGTGCCTGGAGCATGGGGGGGGGCGGCCTGTTTTTT
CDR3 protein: CAWSMGGGGLFF

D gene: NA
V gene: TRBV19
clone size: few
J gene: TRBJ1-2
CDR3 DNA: TGTGCCAGTAGACCGGTGGGACATGCCTGGGGCTACACCTTC
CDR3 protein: CASRPVGHAWGYTF

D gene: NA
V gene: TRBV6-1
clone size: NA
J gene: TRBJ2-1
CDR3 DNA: TGTGCCAGCAGTGACCCGGGGAATGAGCAGTTCTTC
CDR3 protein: CASSDPGNEQFF

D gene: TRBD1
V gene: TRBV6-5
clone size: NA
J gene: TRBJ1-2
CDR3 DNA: TGTGCCAGCACCCCTAGGGCAGGGGGCGCTTCTGGCTACACCTTC
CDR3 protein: CASTPRAGGASGYTF

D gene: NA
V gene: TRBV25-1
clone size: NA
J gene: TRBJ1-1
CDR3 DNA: TGTGCCAGCAGTGAATTTAACACACACACTGAAGCTTTCTTT
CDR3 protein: CASSEFNTHTEAFF

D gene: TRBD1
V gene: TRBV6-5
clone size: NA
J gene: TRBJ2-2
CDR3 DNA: TGTGCCAGCACCTTGGACAGGGGGGGGACCGGGGAGCTGTTTTTT
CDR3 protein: CASTLDRGGTGELFF

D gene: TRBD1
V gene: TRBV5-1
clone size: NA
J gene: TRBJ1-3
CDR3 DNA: TGCGCCAGCAGCGGTGGGACAGGACCCTCTGGAAACACCATATATTTT
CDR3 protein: CASSGGTGPSGNTIYF

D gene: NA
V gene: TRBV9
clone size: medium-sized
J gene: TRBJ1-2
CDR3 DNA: TGTGCCAGCAGCGTAGCGTCGGGCGGAGCTAACTATGGCTACACCTTC
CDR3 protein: CASSVASGGANYGYTF

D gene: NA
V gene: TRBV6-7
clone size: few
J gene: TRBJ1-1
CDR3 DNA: TGTGCCAGCAGTTACTCGACATGGAATCTGAACACTGAAGCTTTCTTT
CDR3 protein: CASSYSTWNLNTEAFF